The following is a T cell receptor (beta chain) sequence with its context. This record comes from a study of blood T cell repertoires in COVID-19. Study summary: Some COVID-19 samples were acute and others convalescent; all came from the United States, Italy and Spain.

There are 12 residues in the CDR3. In germline, CDR1 is SNHLY, CDR2 FYNNEI. Between the trimmed V and J ends, which lost 7 bases and 6 bases, there was a span of 12 bases. The data were produced by immunoSEQ multiplex PCR, yet TCRdb's version contains in-frame clones alone and is incomplete. The data hold 150,000 or so clones, with roughly 79% observed a single time. The clonotype originates from a woman aged 80 or older with acute or convalescent COVID-19. The sample consisted of peripheral blood. V usage is TRBV2 and J usage is TRBJ1-2; D not certain. The CDR3 here is CASKREGHGYTF. The CDR3 DNA reads TGTGCCAGCAAACGGGAAGGGCATGGCTACACCTTC.